The rows below give T cell receptor beta chains drawn from one sample of a study of blood T cell repertoires in COVID-19. Profiling relied on immunoSEQ multiplex PCR, and the TCRdb table lists in-frame clones only, not all of them. The sample shows hundreds of thousands of clones, 85% to 90% of them seen only once. The sequencing input was peripheral blood. The receptors were sampled from a woman aged 30 to 39 with acute or convalescent COVID-19. Both conserved end residues are part of each CDR3. Each record gives: V gene, clone size, J gene, D gene, CDR3 protein, CDR3 DNA. A D gene is named only where the DNA matches it firmly. Clone size appears in some rows only: once, few, many, or a class for an expanded clone.

TRBV12-3/TRBV12-4,.,TRBJ2-3,.,CASSLSPDTQYF,TGTGCCAGCAGTTTATCTCCAGATACGCAGTATTTT
TRBV7-9,once,TRBJ2-7,TRBD1,CASSAQGLVPYEQYF,TGTGCCAGCAGCGCACAGGGGTTGGTCCCCTACGAGCAGTACTTC
TRBV29-1,.,TRBJ2-1,.,CSVWSTRESNEQFF,TGCAGCGTTTGGTCGACTAGGGAATCGAATGAGCAGTTCTTC
TRBV5-4,.,TRBJ1-6,.,CASSSGIKQAPLHF,TGTGCCAGCAGCTCCGGTATAAAGCAAGCACCCCTCCACTTT
TRBV5-1,.,TRBJ2-7,.,CASSSYGIPYEQYF,TGCGCCAGCAGTTCCTACGGGATACCCTACGAGCAGTACTTC
TRBV3-1/TRBV3-2,.,TRBJ1-2,.,CASSQSYRALYTF,TGTGCCAGCAGCCAATCATACAGGGCTCTCTACACCTTC
TRBV6-6,.,TRBJ1-1,.,CASSYGQGGTEAFF,TGTGCCAGCAGTTACGGGCAGGGTGGGACTGAAGCTTTCTTT
TRBV6-5,.,TRBJ2-3,.,CASKTRWVGTDTQYF,TGTGCCAGCAAAACGCGGTGGGTGGGCACAGATACGCAGTATTTT
TRBV2,once,TRBJ1-6,.,CASSEVNSHNSPLHF,TGTGCCAGCAGTGAAGTTAACAGCCACAATTCACCCCTCCACTTT
TRBV28,once,TRBJ1-5,TRBD1,CASSPPPGQGEVRQPQHF,TGTGCCAGCAGTCCTCCTCCGGGACAGGGGGAAGTACGACAGCCCCAGCATTTT
TRBV6-6,.,TRBJ1-6,.,CASSYSQKNSPLHF,TGTGCCAGCAGTTACTCACAGAAAAATTCACCCCTCCACTTT
TRBV5-5,.,TRBJ2-2,TRBD2,CASSLSGGWRGANTGELFF,TGTGCCAGCAGCTTGAGCGGGGGCTGGCGGGGGGCGAACACCGGGGAGCTGTTTTTT
TRBV29-1,.,TRBJ1-1,.,CSVAGTRGAFF,TGCAGCGTAGCAGGAACCCGGGGAGCTTTCTTT
TRBV2,.,TRBJ1-1,.,CASRRGGTTEAFF,TGTGCCAGCCGCCGCGGGGGGACAACTGAAGCTTTCTTT
TRBV5-4,.,TRBJ2-2,TRBD2,CASSFSSGGPLTGELFF,TGTGCCAGCAGCTTCAGTAGCGGGGGCCCTCTGACCGGGGAGCTGTTTTTT
TRBV24-1,once,TRBJ2-1,TRBD1,CATSDPTMTGSSYNEQFF,TGTGCCACCAGTGATCCCACCATGACAGGGAGCTCCTACAATGAGCAGTTCTTC
TRBV29-1,.,TRBJ1-1,.,CSVPVNTEAFF,TGCAGCGTTCCCGTGAACACTGAAGCTTTCTTT
TRBV3-1/TRBV3-2,.,TRBJ2-3,TRBD2,CASSPGLPGDTQYF,TGTGCCAGCAGCCCGGGACTACCCGGAGATACGCAGTATTTT
TRBV30,.,TRBJ1-4,TRBD1,CALELGQYEKLFF,TGTGCCCTGGAGTTGGGACAGTACGAAAAACTGTTTTTT
TRBV14,.,TRBJ1-2,.,CASSQDPRNSKGSYTF,TGTGCCAGCAGCCAAGACCCGCGCAACTCCAAGGGGAGCTACACCTTC
TRBV3-1/TRBV3-2,.,TRBJ1-2,.,CASSPHLTGTRVTGYTF,TGTGCCAGCAGTCCCCATCTAACCGGGACAAGGGTGACCGGCTACACCTTC
TRBV10-3,.,TRBJ1-2,TRBD1,CAISEGPTGSGYGYTF,TGTGCCATCAGTGAAGGCCCGACAGGGTCAGGATATGGCTACACCTTC
TRBV3-1/TRBV3-2,.,TRBJ1-2,.,CASSQGTGDLGYTF,TGTGCCAGCAGCCAAGGGACCGGGGATCTTGGCTACACCTTC
TRBV28,.,TRBJ1-5,TRBD1,CASSRGDRGDPGNQPQHF,TGTGCCAGCAGCCGGGGTGACAGGGGAGATCCGGGCAATCAGCCCCAGCATTTT
TRBV11-3,.,TRBJ2-7,.,CASSRPRGEQYF,TGTGCCAGCAGCCGCCCCAGGGGCGAGCAGTACTTC
TRBV28,.,TRBJ1-6,TRBD1,CASSLGGIGGWNSPLHF,TGTGCCAGCAGTTTGGGTGGGATAGGGGGCTGGAATTCACCCCTCCACTTT
TRBV24-1,.,TRBJ2-1,.,CATSDYLGSGGNEQFF,TGTGCCACCAGTGATTATCTGGGGAGTGGAGGCAATGAGCAGTTCTTC
TRBV24-1,.,TRBJ2-3,TRBD1,CATSVGGGVDRVDFSTDTQYF,TGTGCCACCAGTGTTGGGGGAGGAGTGGACAGGGTCGATTTTAGCACAGATACGCAGTATTTT
TRBV7-3,.,TRBJ1-2,TRBD1,CASSSGQGDYGYTF,TGTGCCAGCAGCTCGGGACAGGGCGACTATGGCTACACCTTC
TRBV12-5,.,TRBJ2-7,.,CASGQNSYEQYF,TGTGCTAGTGGACAGAACTCCTACGAGCAGTACTTC
TRBV5-1,.,TRBJ2-3,.,CASSSRGRTDTQYF,TGCGCCAGCAGCTCTAGGGGCAGGACAGATACGCAGTATTTT
TRBV21-1,.,TRBJ2-7,.,CASSKGGRVTYEQYF,TGTGCCAGCAGCAAAGGTGGCAGGGTTACCTACGAGCAGTACTTC
TRBV7-2,.,TRBJ1-3,TRBD1,CASSPLGQELSGNTIYF,TGTGCCAGCAGCCCCCTAGGACAGGAACTCTCTGGAAACACCATATATTTT
TRBV7-6,.,TRBJ2-5,TRBD2,CASSLGGGALIQETQYF,TGTGCCAGCAGCTTAGGCGGGGGGGCCCTAATCCAAGAGACCCAGTACTTC
TRBV3-1/TRBV3-2,.,TRBJ2-3,TRBD1,CASSHRGPDTQYF,TGTGCCAGCAGTCATAGGGGGCCGGATACGCAGTATTTT
TRBV6-6,.,TRBJ1-5,.,CASSHRQENQPQHF,TGTGCCAGCAGCCACAGGCAGGAGAACCAGCCCCAGCATTTT
TRBV19,.,TRBJ1-1,TRBD1,CASSIDRVEAFF,TGTGCCAGTAGTATTGACAGGGTTGAAGCTTTCTTT
TRBV7-8,once,TRBJ2-5,.,CASSFGAQETQYF,TGTGCCAGCAGCTTTGGAGCGCAAGAGACCCAGTACTTC
TRBV2,once,TRBJ2-1,.,CASTKDRSSYNEQFF,TGTGCCAGCACCAAAGACAGAAGCTCCTACAATGAGCAGTTCTTC
TRBV2,.,TRBJ1-2,TRBD1,CASSEPPGQGDGYTF,TGTGCCAGCAGTGAACCTCCGGGACAGGGGGATGGCTACACCTTC
TRBV29-1,.,TRBJ2-7,.,CSPRAASYEQYF,TGCAGCCCGAGGGCGGCTTCCTACGAGCAGTACTTC
TRBV27,.,TRBJ2-7,.,CASSFLQGRSSYEQYF,TGTGCCAGCAGTTTCTTACAGGGTCGAAGCTCCTACGAGCAGTACTTC